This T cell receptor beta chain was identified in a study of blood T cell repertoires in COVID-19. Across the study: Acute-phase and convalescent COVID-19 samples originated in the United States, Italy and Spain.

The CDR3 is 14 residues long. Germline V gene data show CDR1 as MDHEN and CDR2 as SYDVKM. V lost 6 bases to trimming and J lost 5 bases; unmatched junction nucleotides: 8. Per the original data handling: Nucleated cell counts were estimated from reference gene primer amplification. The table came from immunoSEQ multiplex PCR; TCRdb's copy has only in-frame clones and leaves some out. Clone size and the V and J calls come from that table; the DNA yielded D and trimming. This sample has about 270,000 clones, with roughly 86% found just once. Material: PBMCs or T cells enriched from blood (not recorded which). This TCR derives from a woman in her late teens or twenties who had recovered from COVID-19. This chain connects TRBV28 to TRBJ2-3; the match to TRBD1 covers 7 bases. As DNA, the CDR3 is TGTGCCAGCAGATTTAAAGGGGGCGTAGATACGCAGTATTTT. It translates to CASRFKGGVDTQYF.